The 30 T cell receptor beta chains below all came from one sample that was sequenced in a study of T cell responses to AZD1222 COVID-19 vaccine. Sequencing was performed with immunoSEQ multiplex PCR; in TCRdb, only in-frame clones are kept and a portion is missing. The sample consists of some 190,000 clones, roughly 92% of them appearing once. The specimen was peripheral blood, collected on day 0 of AZD1222 vaccination. The receptors were sampled from an adult in good health.

The V call is TRBV9, the J call TRBJ1-2; D is unclear. The CDR3 is 13 amino acids. V was pared by 4 bases and J by 7 bases, with 14 bases between. Germline assignment: CDR1 SGDLS and CDR2 YYNGEE. CDR3 DNA sequence: TGTGCCAGCAGCCCCCCTTCGTTCCGTGGCTACACCTTC. It translates to CASSPPSFRGYTF.

V is TRBV7-8 and J is TRBJ1-1; D is unclear. Germline V gene sequence: CDR1 SGHVS, CDR2 FQNEAQ. The length of the CDR3 is 14 residues. V lost 2 bases, J lost 8 bases, and 15 bases lay in between. Here the CDR3 DNA reads TGTGCCAGCAGCTTATCTGGGGTAGCGTGGGAAGCTTTCTTT. It specifies CASSLSGVAWEAFF.

This clone was recorded only once. The chain couples TRBV9 to TRBJ2-3; 7 nucleotides agree with TRBD2. V gave up 3 bases and J gave up 1 base; unmatched junction bases: 8. The CDR3 is 16 amino acids. Germline CDR1 SGDLS, CDR2 YYNGEE. In DNA form, the CDR3 reads TGTGCCAGCAGCGCTGGACTTAGCGGGCGCACAGATACGCAGTATTTT. Its translation: CASSAGLSGRTDTQYF.

The V gene is TRBV28, the J gene TRBJ1-3, with D uncertain. The CDR3 runs 12 residues. Looked up from germline, CDR1 is MDHEN and CDR2 is SYDVKM. Trimming pared 7 bases from V and 4 bases from J, leaving 8 bases between. The CDR3 loop reads CASNVGGNTIYF. The CDR3 nucleotides read TGTGCCAGCAATGTGGGAGGAAACACCATATATTTT. Variable domain in full (rest from reference TRBV28 and TRBJ1-3): DVKVTQSSRYLVKRTGEKVFLECVQDMDHENMFWYRQDPGLGLRLIYFSYDVKMKEKGDIPEGYSVSREKKERFSLILESASTNQTSMYLCASNVGGNTIYFGEGSWLTVV.

This chain links TRBV3-1 (or the pseudogene TRBV3-2) with TRBJ2-7; weak D call: TRBD1 (5 bases). This CDR3 region has 12 residues. In germline, CDR1 is LGHDT, CDR2 YNNKEL (reference sequence). V was pared by 4 bases and J by 5 bases, with 9 bases between. The CDR3 sequence: CASSLRGHEQYF. The CDR3 DNA sequence: TGTGCCAGCAGCCTTAGGGGCCACGAGCAGTACTTC.

This clone appeared once. The CDR3 coding sequence is TGTGCCAGCAGTTATGGGGCCGGCAATCAGCCCCAGCATTTT. It codes for CASSYGAGNQPQHF. The chain combines TRBV6-6 with TRBJ1-5, with D possibly TRBD1 on 5 matching bases. Germline values: CDR1 MNHNY, CDR2 SVGAGI (reference sequence). CDR3 length: 14 amino acids. Trimming removed 3 bases at V and 2 bases at J, with 8 bases between.

The chain employs TRBV4-1 and TRBJ2-3; possible D gene TRBD2, 6 bases. This CDR3 comprises 16 residues. V lost 3 bases, J lost 6 bases, and 19 bases lay in between. Looked up from germline, CDR1 is MGHRA and CDR2 is YSYEKL. The CDR3 DNA reads as TGCGCCAGCAGCCAGGAGCCGGACACCCGGGGGGATACGCAGTATTTT. Its protein product is CASSQEPDTRGDTQYF.

The chain carries TRBV7-9 and TRBJ2-5; 7 bases agree with TRBD2. The CDR3 covers 17 residues. Germline values: CDR1 SEHNR, CDR2 FQNEAQ (reference sequence). Trimming took 5 bases from V and 0 from J; bases not matched to a gene: 12. CDR3 sequence reads: CASSPGGTSGDQETQYF. The CDR3 bases are TGTGCCAGCAGCCCGGGCGGAACCAGCGGGGACCAAGAGACCCAGTACTTC.

V is TRBV27 and J is TRBJ2-7; D is undetermined. Trimming stripped 0 bases from V and 0 bases from J, with 9 bases between. The germline V gene encodes CDR1 MNHEY and CDR2 SMNVEV (reference sequence). This CDR3 is built from 15 residues. The CDR3 loop reads CASSLSQKRSYEQYF. The CDR3 DNA is TGTGCCAGCAGTTTATCGCAGAAACGCTCCTACGAGCAGTACTTC.

The rearrangement uses TRBV18 and TRBJ2-3; weak D call: TRBD1 (7 bases). V was cut by 2 bases and J by 3 bases, with 12 bases left in between. Germline values: CDR1 KGHSH, CDR2 LQKENI. The CDR3 sequence is 15 residues long. The CDR3 here is CASSPGGGRTDTQYF. In nucleotides, the CDR3 is TGTGCCAGCTCACCAGGAGGGGGCCGAACAGATACGCAGTATTTT.

This chain connects TRBV11-3 to TRBJ2-3, with a possible D match to TRBD1 (6 bases). There are 15 residues in the CDR3. Trimming removed 5 bases at V and 2 bases at J, with 14 bases between. Per the germline V gene, CDR1 is SGHNT and CDR2 is YENEEA. This CDR3 is CASSPPEGVTDTQYF. The CDR3 nucleotides read TGTGCCAGCAGCCCACCCGAGGGGGTCACAGATACGCAGTATTTT.

The chain links TRBV12-3 or TRBV12-4 to TRBJ1-5; TRBD1 agrees at 9 bases. The trim removed 8 bases at V and 3 bases at J, leaving 2 bases unmatched. The CDR3 length is 13 residues. CDR3 region: CASGQGLNQPQHF. The CDR3 bases are TGTGCCAGCGGACAGGGGCTCAATCAGCCCCAGCATTTT.

With respect to this clone: Other DNA sequences within the sample encode an identical CDR3. The V gene is TRBV5-1, the J gene TRBJ1-4; a possible D gene is TRBD1 (5 bases). This CDR3 is built from 14 residues. Germline V CDR1 and CDR2: SGHRS, YFSETQ. The V gene lost 0 bases and the J gene lost 8 bases, with 11 bases spanning the gap. For the CDR3, the DNA is TGCGCCAGCAGCTTGGGTCAGGGACGGGAAAAACTGTTTTTT. Residues: CASSLGQGREKLFF. Full variable domain (remainder filled in from reference TRBV5-1 and TRBJ1-4): KAGVTQTPRYLIKTRGQQVTLSCSPISGHRSVSWYQQTPGQGLQFLFEYFSETQRNKGNFPGRFSGRQFSNSRSEMNVSTLELGDSALYLCASSLGQGREKLFFGSGTQLSVL.

This rearrangement joins TRBV27 to TRBJ1-2; D perhaps matches TRBD1 (6 bases). Germline V lookup: CDR1 MNHEY, CDR2 SMNVEV (reference sequence). This CDR3 is 14 amino acids long. V dropped 8 bases and J dropped 1 base, with 14 bases sitting between them. For the CDR3, the DNA is TGTGCCAGCGGCCGCCCGGACAGTAACTATGGCTACACCTTC. Translated, it gives CASGRPDSNYGYTF.

This chain links TRBV3-1 (or the pseudogene TRBV3-2) with TRBJ2-1; TRBD1 might be the D (5 bases). V lost 0 bases and J 10 bases, leaving 10 bases between the germline ends. The CDR3 totals 13 residues. Germline CDR1 and CDR2: LGHDT and YNNKEL (reference sequence). CDR3 protein: CASSQDIGAEQFF. The CDR3, as DNA: TGTGCCAGCAGCCAAGATATAGGGGCAGAGCAGTTCTTC.

The chain couples TRBV5-5 to TRBJ1-2; no definite D call. V lost 4 bases, J lost 8 bases, and 18 bases lay in between. Germline values: CDR1 SGHKS, CDR2 YYEKEE (reference sequence). The CDR3 is 14 amino acids. The CDR3 nucleotides are TGTGCCAGCAGCCTGGCGGATCTCGTGGAGGGCTACACCTTC. It encodes CASSLADLVEGYTF.

The J gene is TRBJ2-7, the V gene TRBV4-1; 7 bases are shared with TRBD2. This CDR3 region has 20 residues. J lost 7 bases, V lost 0 bases, and 24 bases had no gene match. Germline lookup yields CDR1 MGHRA and CDR2 YSYEKL. CDR3 in amino acids: CASSQDGGAGFSGGSEEQYF. CDR3 bases: TGCGCCAGCAGCCAAGATGGTGGGGCAGGGTTTTCGGGAGGAAGTGAAGAGCAGTACTTC.

The chain has TRBV19 and TRBJ1-5, with 8 bases aligning to TRBD1. J lost 7 bases, V lost 4 bases, and 12 bases had no gene match. This CDR3 has 16 amino acids. Germline V gene lookup returns CDR1 LNHDA and CDR2 SQIVND (reference sequence). The CDR3 sequence is CASSKGFRGRGQPQHF. The DNA for the CDR3 is TGTGCCAGTAGTAAGGGGTTCAGGGGGCGCGGACAGCCCCAGCATTTT.

This chain joins TRBV5-4 and TRBJ1-5; D not resolved. Germline values: CDR1 SGHNT, CDR2 YYREEE (reference sequence). Trimming removed 4 bases at V and 5 bases at J, with 10 bases between. The CDR3 length is 13 residues. CDR3 sequence (DNA): TGTGCCAGCAGCCGCGGTTGGGATCAGCCCCAGCATTTT. Encoded protein: CASSRGWDQPQHF. The variable domain in full, with the rest retrieved from reference TRBV5-4 and TRBJ1-5, is ETGVTQSPTHLIKTRGQQVTLRCSSQSGHNTVSWYQQALGQGPQFIFQYYREEENGRGNFPPRFSGLQFPNYSSELNVNALELDDSALYLCASSRGWDQPQHFGDGTRLSIL.

The chain couples TRBV6-4 to TRBJ2-2, with D unresolved. Deletions cut 0 bases from V and 0 bases from J, with 8 bases between. The CDR3 length is 16 residues. Germline V CDR1 and CDR2: MRHNA, SNTAGT. The CDR3 DNA reads TGTGCCAGCAGTGACTCCTACACAACGAACACCGGGGAGCTGTTTTTT. This codes for CASSDSYTTNTGELFF.

The chain couples TRBV3-1 (or the pseudogene TRBV3-2) to TRBJ2-2; TRBD2 agrees at 14 bases. Germline loops: CDR1 LGHDT, CDR2 YNNKEL (reference sequence). The trim removed 5 bases at V and 6 bases at J, leaving 8 bases unmatched. CDR3 size: 17 residues. As DNA, the CDR3 is TGTGCCAGCAGCTTGGGACTAGCGGGGGTAGGGGCCGGGGAGCTGTTTTTT. It translates to CASSLGLAGVGAGELFF.

CDR3 bases: TGTGCCAGCAGCTCACCTAGGGGTGGTGGCTACACCTTC. It specifies CASSSPRGGGYTF. This chain uses TRBV5-6 with TRBJ1-2, with a possible D match to TRBD1 (5 bases). Germline CDR1 is SGHDT and CDR2 is YYEEEE. CDR3 length equals 13 residues. V lost 3 bases, J lost 7 bases, and 13 bases lay in between.

V and J are TRBV6-2 or TRBV6-3 and TRBJ2-3, with 7 positions matching TRBD2. This CDR3 comprises 16 residues. Germline V gene sequence: CDR1 MNHEY, CDR2 SVGEGT. V gave up 2 bases and J gave up 2 bases; unmatched junction bases: 7. CDR3 in amino acids: CASSYRSGGFTDTQYF. The CDR3 DNA is TGTGCCAGCAGTTACAGGTCGGGGGGATTCACAGATACGCAGTATTTT.

The chain is built from TRBV10-3 and TRBJ2-3; D is undetermined. V was pared by 4 bases and J by 6 bases, with 11 bases between. CDR3 size: 13 residues. The germline gives CDR1 ENHRY, CDR2 SYGVKD. CDR3 nucleotide sequence: TGTGCCATCAGTGGGGTTAGTAGGGATACGCAGTATTTT. Residues: CAISGVSRDTQYF.

J is TRBJ1-3 and V is TRBV18, with D unclear. The germline gives CDR1 KGHSH, CDR2 LQKENI. Trimming took off 2 bases at V and 0 bases at J, with 14 bases between the two ends. The CDR3 runs to 17 residues. Here the CDR3 reads CASSPSAGGSSGNTIYF. In nucleotides, the CDR3 is TGTGCCAGCTCACCATCGGCAGGCGGATCCTCTGGAAACACCATATATTTT.

The chain couples TRBV15 to TRBJ1-4; no clear D gene. Germline-derived CDR1 and CDR2 are LNHNV and YYDKDF (reference sequence). V lost 0 bases to trimming and J lost 8 bases, with 13 bases between them. This CDR3 comprises 15 residues. CDR3 bases: TGTGCCACCAGCAGAGACCGCGCCTCGGGGGAAAAACTGTTTTTT. Its protein is CATSRDRASGEKLFF.

This chain uses TRBV5-4 with TRBJ1-2; TRBD1 is a possible D gene (5 bases). Per the germline V gene, CDR1 is SGHNT and CDR2 is YYREEE (reference sequence). V shed 5 bases and J shed 6 bases, with 11 bases lying between them. The CDR3 length is 12 residues. The DNA for the CDR3 is TGTGCCAGCAGGCAGGGCAAGGATGGCTACACCTTC. Protein sequence: CASRQGKDGYTF.

The chain couples TRBV12-3 or TRBV12-4 to TRBJ1-5; possible D gene TRBD1, 6 bases. Trimming stripped 6 bases from V and 5 bases from J, with 11 bases between. The CDR3 has 13 residues. DNA for the CDR3: TGTGCCAGCAGATGGGGGGCTTATCAGCCCCAGCATTTT. It encodes CASRWGAYQPQHF.

The chain is built from TRBV5-4 and TRBJ2-7; D is uncertain. In germline, CDR1 is SGHNT, CDR2 YYREEE (reference sequence). This CDR3 region has 13 residues. The V end lost 0 bases, the J end lost 7 bases, and 11 bases lay between the germline ends. The chain's CDR3 is CASSLEGFGEQYF. CDR3 nucleotides: TGTGCCAGCAGCTTGGAGGGCTTCGGGGAGCAGTACTTC.

In DNA, the CDR3 is TGTGCCAGCAGTCCTCCGGGACAGGACCTTGAAAAACTGTTTTTT. This gives the protein CASSPPGQDLEKLFF. This chain links TRBV2 with TRBJ1-4; the match to TRBD1 covers 8 bases. The CDR3 sequence is 15 residues long. The V gene end was trimmed by 5 bases and the J gene end by 7 bases; junction bases not matched to a gene: 9. In germline, CDR1 is SNHLY, CDR2 FYNNEI. The full variable domain, its missing parts supplied by reference TRBV2 and TRBJ1-4, is EPEVTQTPSHQVTQMGQEVILRCVPISNHLYFYWYRQILGQKVEFLVSFYNNEISEKSEIFDDQFSVERPDGSNFTLKIRSTKLEDSAMYFCASSPPGQDLEKLFFGSGTQLSVL.